Shown below are 25 T cell receptor beta chains from a single sample sequenced in a study of blood T cells in healthy people across ages (dated by TCRdb to the mid-2010s). Library preparation used 5' RACE. The run used an Illumina HiSeq 2500. A second PCR of roughly 6 to 11 cycles was run with a J-beta primer mix and a sample-barcoded 5' primer. The public reads were reprocessed in TCRdb via fastp at Q25 and MiXCR, keeping in-frame beta chains. Under each unique CDR3 protein, matching rows form one entry showing the most common genes and DNA. For this sample there are 450,000 to 700,000 distinct CDR3 sequences; roughly 28% appear just once. Approximately 17% of the sample comes from the top ten. Material: blood. Source of these receptors: a woman aged 70-85 years in good health.

This clonotype was detected many times. This chain links TRBV6-5 with TRBJ1-4; TRBD1 aligns across 10 bases. The CDR3 has 13 amino acids. V was pared by 6 bases and J by 7 bases, with 2 bases of the junction left unmatched. Germline-derived CDR1 and CDR2 are MNHEY and SVGAGI. Here the CDR3 reads CASSRDRGEKLFF. The CDR3 nucleotides read TGTGCCAGCAGCCGGGACAGGGGTGAAAAACTGTTTTTT.

This clonotype was counted ten times or more. The chain employs TRBV20-1 and TRBJ2-1; 12 nucleotides agree with TRBD2. The V and J ends lost 2 bases and 7 bases, in that order; junction bases with no gene match: 3. Germline values: CDR1 DFQATT, CDR2 SNEGSKA (reference sequence). The CDR3 covers 14 residues. CDR3 residues: CSARFGLAGNEQFF. The DNA for the CDR3 is TGCAGTGCTAGATTCGGACTAGCGGGGAATGAGCAGTTCTTC.

There are a few counts of this clonotype. V usage is TRBV12-5 and J usage is TRBJ1-1, with D possibly matching TRBD1 (5 bases). The CDR3 spans 13 residues. Trimming removed 7 bases from V and 7 bases from J, with 16 bases in between. Germline CDR1 LGHNT, CDR2 FRNRAP. The CDR3 coding sequence is TGTGCTAGTGCGGGCGGCAGGGATCTTGAAGCTTTCTTT. It codes for CASAGGRDLEAFF.

The rearrangement joins TRBV7-2 to TRBJ1-3; D is uncertain. From germline, CDR1 is SGHTA and CDR2 FQGNSA. V lost 1 base and J lost 0, with 10 bases in between. This CDR3 spans 16 amino acids. CDR3 sequence reads: CASSLEGRISGNTIYF. Written as DNA, the CDR3 is TGTGCCAGCAGCTTAGAAGGACGGATCTCTGGAAACACCATATATTTT.

The rearrangement uses TRBV2 and TRBJ2-1; TRBD2 might be the D (7 bases). The CDR3 is 12 residues long. Germline V lookup: CDR1 SNHLY, CDR2 FYNNEI. V was trimmed by 6 bases and J by 13 bases, leaving 16 bases between them. CDR3: CASRRGGGNQFF. CDR3 nucleotides: TGTGCCAGCAGGAGGGGAGGGGGAAACCAGTTCTTC.

V usage is TRBV4-1 and J usage is TRBJ1-4; TRBD1 matches at 9 bases. Germline trimming cut 1 base from V and 5 bases from J; bases unmatched to any gene: 2. CDR3 length equals 15 residues. Germline V lookup: CDR1 MGHRA, CDR2 YSYEKL. CDR3 in amino acids: CASSQGDRANEKLFF. In DNA form, the CDR3 reads TGCGCCAGCAGCCAAGGGGACAGGGCCAATGAAAAACTGTTTTTT.

The chain combines TRBV9 with TRBJ1-3, with D hard to call. Germline V gene data show CDR1 as SGDLS and CDR2 as YYNGEE. CDR3 length: 17 residues. Trimming cost V 2 bases and J 4 bases, with 19 bases left between them. In DNA, the CDR3 is TGTGCCAGCAGCGTCCAGGCTGGAGGCGGAATAGGAAACACCATATATTTT. It specifies CASSVQAGGGIGNTIYF.

This clonotype has just a few counts. The rearrangement joins TRBV2 to TRBJ1-4, with D unresolved. CDR1 and CDR2 from the germline V gene are SNHLY and FYNNEI. The CDR3 extends over 13 amino acids. The V end was cut by 7 bases, the J end by 7 bases, with 13 bases between. CDR3 in DNA: TGTGCCAGCAATCGGGGATTGGGTGAAAAACTGTTTTTT. This translates into CASNRGLGEKLFF.

V usage is TRBV7-2 and J usage is TRBJ2-5; 10 positions agree with TRBD2. Germline CDR1 and CDR2: SGHTA and FQGNSA. V lost 4 bases, J lost 5 bases, and 7 bases stayed unmatched. This CDR3 comprises 15 residues. The CDR3 DNA reads TGTGCCAGCAGCTCTCTAGCGGGGGTCTGGGAGACCCAGTACTTC. Protein: CASSSLAGVWETQYF.

The chain combines TRBV20-1 with TRBJ1-6, with D uncertain. Germline V gene lookup returns CDR1 DFQATT and CDR2 SNEGSKA (reference sequence). CDR3 length: 13 amino acids. Trimming left V 1 base short and J 3 bases short, with 4 bases between. Here the CDR3 reads CSARANYNSPLHF. DNA of the CDR3: TGCAGTGCTAGAGCTAACTATAATTCACCCCTCCACTTT.

V and J are TRBV7-2 and TRBJ2-7, with D possibly being TRBD1 (7 bases). The J call may be in error: the DNA end matches TRBJ2-1 better. The CDR3 totals 13 residues. Germline CDR1 SGHTA, CDR2 FQGNSA. The CDR3 nucleotides read TGTGCCAGCTCCCTTACCAGGGGGGAGGAGCAGTTCTTC. It encodes CASSLTRGEEQFF.

A word on this clonotype: Given a much more abundant clone one base away, this may be a read error. The chain links TRBV30 to TRBJ2-5; 8 bases agree with TRBD2. The end of the DNA is better explained by TRBJ2-1, so the J call may be wrong. From germline, CDR1 is GTSNPN and CDR2 SVGIG (reference sequence). The CDR3 consists of 15 residues. The CDR3 region is CAWSGTSSSHNEQFF. In nucleotides, the CDR3 is TGTGCCTGGAGTGGGACTAGCTCCTCCCACAATGAGCAGTTCTTC.

This clonotype was counted between two and nine times. The V gene is TRBV7-2, the J gene TRBJ2-3; D assignment may be TRBD1 or TRBD2 (5 bases each). The germline gives CDR1 SGHTA, CDR2 FQGNSA. The CDR3 extends over 16 amino acids. V lost 1 base to trimming and J lost 8 bases, with 19 bases between them. CDR3 in amino acids: CASSLGGGRNSVTQYF. The CDR3 region has the DNA TGTGCCAGCAGCTTAGGTGGGGGACGCAATAGTGTTACGCAGTATTTT. The full variable domain, completed using reference TRBV7-2 and TRBJ2-3, is GAGVSQSPSNKVTEKGKDVELRCDPISGHTALYWYRQSLGQGLEFLIYFQGNSAPDKSGLPSDRFSAERTGGSVSTLTIQRTQQEDSAVYLCASSLGGGRNSVTQYFGPGTRLTVL.

A few counts support this clonotype. This chain links TRBV9 with TRBJ2-2, with D perhaps given as TRBD1 or TRBD2 (5 bases each). V was pared by 7 bases and J by 6 bases, with 16 bases between. Germline V gives CDR1 SGDLS, CDR2 YYNGEE. This CDR3 has 14 residues. The CDR3, as DNA: TGTGCCAGCGCTCGAGGTCAGGGAGCCGGGGAGCTGTTTTTT. This translates into CASARGQGAGELFF.

The J gene is TRBJ2-1, the V gene TRBV7-6; 8 positions match TRBD2. This CDR3 is 16 amino acids long. The V and J ends lost 1 base and 10 bases, in that order; junction bases with no gene match: 12. From germline, CDR1 is SGHVS and CDR2 FNYEAQ. CDR3 sequence reads: CASSLVAGGAMGEQFF. The CDR3 nucleotides read TGTGCCAGCAGCTTAGTGGCCGGGGGGGCGATGGGGGAGCAGTTCTTC.

The chain recombines TRBV5-1 with TRBJ1-4; no reliable D call. CDR1 and CDR2 (germline): SGHRS, YFSETQ. Trimming cost V 2 bases and J 4 bases, with 12 bases left between them. This CDR3 is 15 amino acids long. CDR3 loop: CASSFGSSYNEKLFF. The CDR3 nucleotides read TGCGCCAGCAGCTTTGGGTCTTCCTATAATGAAAAACTGTTTTTT.

Points on this clonotype: The junction departs from germline at one end; a sequencing error may be responsible. The CDR3 nucleotides are TGTGCCAGCAGTTTGGGTAGCACAGATACGGAGTATTTT. The encoded protein is CASSLGSTDTEYF. The genes are TRBV12-3 or TRBV12-4 and TRBJ2-3, with D uncertain. The CDR3 sequence is 13 residues long.

The table lists this clonotype with a few counts. V gene TRBV19 combines with J gene TRBJ1-6; 10 bases agree with TRBD1. This CDR3 is 12 amino acids long. After removal of 8 bases from V and 12 bases from J, the junction contained 4 bases not matched to a gene. CDR1 and CDR2 from the germline V gene are LNHDA and SQIVND (reference sequence). CDR3 sequence reads: CASRDRGQPLHF. CDR3 in DNA: TGTGCCAGTCGGGACAGGGGTCAACCCCTCCACTTT.

This clonotype was observed a handful of times. The rearrangement uses TRBV5-1 and TRBJ2-1; TRBD1 might be the D (5 bases). The DNA end is more similar to TRBJ2-5, so the J call may be wrong. Germline CDR1 is SGHRS and CDR2 is YFSETQ. This CDR3 comprises 13 residues. CDR3 amino acids: CASSLQDGETQYF. DNA of the CDR3: TGCGCCAGCAGCTTACAGGACGGGGAGACCCAGTACTTC.

V is TRBV11-2 and J is TRBJ2-3; 13 positions agree with TRBD2. The CDR3 contains 16 residues. V lost 4 bases, J lost 2 bases, and 3 bases stayed unmatched. Germline CDR1 is SGHAT and CDR2 is FQNNGV. The CDR3 sequence: CASSSGLAGDTDTQYF. The CDR3 DNA reads TGTGCCAGCAGCTCTGGACTAGCGGGAGACACAGATACGCAGTATTTT.

The chain carries TRBV7-2 and TRBJ1-1, with unresolved D. The CDR3 spans 14 residues. CDR1 and CDR2 (germline): SGHTA, FQGNSA. V lost 4 bases and J 6 bases, leaving 15 bases between the germline ends. The CDR3 region is CASSYLVGYAEAFF. CDR3 nucleotide sequence: TGTGCCAGCAGCTATCTCGTGGGGTACGCTGAAGCTTTCTTT.

This clonotype was seen a handful of times. The rearrangement joins TRBV29-1 to TRBJ1-2, with 9 positions matching TRBD1. The J segment lost 4 bases and the V segment lost 6 bases, leaving 6 bases of the junction unmatched. Germline assignment: CDR1 SQVTM and CDR2 ANQGSEA. This CDR3 is 13 amino acids long. The CDR3 is CSVGQGNGYGYTF. CDR3 sequence (DNA): TGCAGCGTAGGACAGGGGAATGGCTATGGCTACACCTTC.

This clonotype was found a few times. This chain uses TRBV7-2 with TRBJ2-1; 7 nucleotides align to TRBD1. V lost 2 bases and J lost 4; bases outside the gene matches: 5. The CDR3 contains 15 residues. Germline lookup yields CDR1 SGHTA and CDR2 FQGNSA. Here the CDR3 DNA reads TGTGCCAGCAGCTTATCGTCACAGGGGTACAATGAGCAGTTCTTC. Protein sequence: CASSLSSQGYNEQFF. Together with reference TRBV7-2 and TRBJ2-1, the CDR3 gives the full variable domain: GAGVSQSPSNKVTEKGKDVELRCDPISGHTALYWYRQSLGQGLEFLIYFQGNSAPDKSGLPSDRFSAERTGGSVSTLTIQRTQQEDSAVYLCASSLSSQGYNEQFFGPGTRLTVL.

This clonotype was counted between two and nine times. The CDR3 sequence: CASSLVEVSYEQYF. DNA of the CDR3: TGCGCCAGCAGCTTGGTGGAGGTCTCCTACGAGCAGTACTTC. The chain combines TRBV5-1 with TRBJ2-5, with D possibly TRBD2 on 5 matching bases. The J call could be wrong; TRBJ2-7 is a better fit for the DNA end. CDR1 SGHRS and CDR2 YFSETQ come from the germline V gene. The CDR3 loop spans 14 amino acids.

Only a few counts were recorded for this clonotype. CDR3 protein: CASSFENIIDTQYF. The CDR3 DNA follows: TGCGCCAGCAGTTTTGAGAACATAATCGATACGCAGTATTTT. V usage is TRBV5-1 and J usage is TRBJ2-3; D remains ambiguous. V shed 5 bases and J shed 6 bases, with 16 bases lying between them. The CDR3 runs to 14 residues. Germline lookup yields CDR1 SGHRS and CDR2 YFSETQ.